The TCR beta chain under discussion was sequenced for a study of PD-1 blockade in classical Hodgkin lymphoma. CDR1 and CDR2 (germline): SEHNR, FQNEAQ (reference sequence). The length of the CDR3 is 15 residues. V gave up 2 bases and J gave up 6 bases, with 13 bases separating them. TCRdb's table, derived via immunoSEQ multiplex PCR, lists solely in-frame clones and lacks some. Altogether 90,000 to 100,000 clones are present, approximately 92% being singletons, with the ten largest covering approximately 12%. After autologous stem cell transplantation all patients relapsed, and prior brentuximab vedotin exposure differed between cohorts.

The chain recombines TRBV7-9 with TRBJ1-4; D ambiguous. Source: peripheral blood mononuclear cells (PBMCs), taken before the second cycle of nivolumab. The origin of this receptor is a human donor with classical Hodgkin lymphoma. The CDR3 region is CASSLFLDGDEKLFF. DNA of the CDR3: TGTGCCAGCAGCTTATTCCTCGATGGGGATGAAAAACTGTTTTTT.